Listed here are 13 T cell receptor beta chains from one sample, sequenced in a study of blood T cells in healthy people across ages. Sample-barcoded 5' priming and a J-beta primer mix drove a second PCR of roughly 6 to 12 cycles. TCRdb reanalysed the 5' RACE reads using MiXCR and keeps one entry per CDR3 protein. The sample has about 640,000 distinct CDR3 sequences; 45% to 65% are singletons. Sequencing input: blood. All receptors come from a man in his 60s in good health.

This chain links TRBV6-2 or TRBV6-3 with TRBJ2-3; 10 nucleotides agree with TRBD2. V was clipped by 5 bases and J by 4 bases; unmatched bases: 9. Germline V gene data show CDR1 as MNHEY and CDR2 as SVGEGT. The CDR3 is 16 amino acids. The CDR3 region has the DNA TGTGCCAGCAGTCCCGTCGGGACTAGCGCCCCAGATACGCAGTATTTT. Translated: CASSPVGTSAPDTQYF.

CDR3 DNA: TGTGCCAGCAGTTACAAGGGGGCACCGGGACAGAACCTGAACACTGAAGCTTTCTTT. As protein: CASSYKGAPGQNLNTEAFF. J is TRBJ1-1 and V is TRBV6-5; 7 bases match TRBD1. V was clipped by 2 bases and J by 0 bases; unmatched bases: 15. Germline V gene data show CDR1 as MNHEY and CDR2 as SVGAGI. This CDR3 has 19 residues.

The rearrangement uses TRBV18 and TRBJ1-2; the match to TRBD1 covers 10 bases. The CDR3 runs to 15 residues. Germline-derived CDR1 and CDR2 are KGHSH and LQKENI. Trimming at V came to 3 bases and at J to 5 bases, leaving 6 bases not matched to a gene. The CDR3 region has the DNA TGTGCCAGCTCACCCGAGACAGGGGGCGGATATGGCTACACCTTC. Its translation is CASSPETGGGYGYTF. Combining the CDR3 with reference TRBV18 and TRBJ1-2 gives the whole variable domain NAGVMQNPRHLVRRRGQEARLRCSPMKGHSHVYWYRQLPEEGLKFMVYLQKENIIDESGMPKERFSAEFPKEGPSILRIQQVVRGDSAAYFCASSPETGGGYGYTFGSGTRLTVV.

The chain recombines TRBV21-1 with TRBJ1-1; TRBD1 was called by the table and not checked on the DNA. TRBV21-1 is reported as a pseudogene. This CDR3 is 15 amino acids long. CDR3 bases: TGTGCCAGCAGCAAAAGGGGCGGGGTGAACACTGAAGCTTTCTTT. This codes for CASSKRGGVNTEAFF.

The chain links TRBV6-5 to TRBJ2-2; no definite D call. CDR3 length: 14 residues. V was trimmed by 2 bases and J by 7 bases, leaving 11 bases between them. Germline CDR1 is MNHEY and CDR2 is SVGAGI. In DNA, the CDR3 is TGTGCCAGCAGTTACGCACCGGGCCGCGGGGAGCTGTTTTTT. It yields the protein CASSYAPGRGELFF.

This rearrangement joins TRBV5-1 to TRBJ2-5, with TRBD1 matching over 9 bases. J gave up 2 bases and V 2 bases, and 4 bases lay outside the gene matches. This CDR3 comprises 15 residues. Germline V CDR1 and CDR2: SGHRS, YFSETQ. CDR3: CASSFGTGPQETQYF. CDR3 nucleotide sequence: TGCGCCAGCAGCTTCGGGACAGGGCCACAAGAGACCCAGTACTTC. The full variable domain, its missing parts supplied by reference TRBV5-1 and TRBJ2-5, is KAGVTQTPRYLIKTRGQQVTLSCSPISGHRSVSWYQQTPGQGLQFLFEYFSETQRNKGNFPGRFSGRQFSNSRSEMNVSTLELGDSALYLCASSFGTGPQETQYFGPGTRLLVL.

The rearrangement uses TRBV6-1 and TRBJ1-2; 8 positions agree with TRBD1. The CDR3 consists of 14 residues. With 7 bases clipped from V and 9 bases from J, the junction kept 13 bases outside the gene matches. Germline V gene sequence: CDR1 MNHNS, CDR2 SASEGT. CDR3 in DNA: TGTGCCAGCACCGAGAAAGGACAGGGAATTAGCTACACCTTC. It codes for CASTEKGQGISYTF.

The CDR3 here is CSVKDLAINYGYTF. The DNA for the CDR3 is TGCAGCGTCAAAGATTTGGCTATTAACTATGGCTACACCTTC. The genes are TRBV29-1 and TRBJ1-2; no firm D call. In germline, CDR1 is SQVTM, CDR2 ANQGSEA. Trimming took 6 bases from V and 1 from J, leaving 15 bases between them. This CDR3 spans 14 amino acids. Supplemented by reference TRBV29-1 and TRBJ1-2, the full variable domain reads SAVISQKPSRDICQRGTSLTIQCQVDSQVTMMFWYRQQPGQSLTLIATANQGSEATYESGFVIDKFPISRPNLTFSTLTVSNMSPEDSSIYLCSVKDLAINYGYTFGSGTRLTVV.

The CDR3 coding sequence is TGTGCCAGCAGCTTCCCGGGACACGACTTAAGGGGCTACACCTTC. Translating gives CASSFPGHDLRGYTF. The J gene is TRBJ1-2, the V gene TRBV11-2, with D tentatively TRBD1 (6 bases). In germline, CDR1 is SGHAT, CDR2 FQNNGV. Trimming removed 3 bases at V and 8 bases at J, with 19 bases between. The CDR3 spans 15 residues. The entire variable domain, with the rest obtained from reference TRBV11-2 and TRBJ1-2, is as follows: EAGVAQSPRYKIIEKRQSVAFWCNPISGHATLYWYQQILGQGPKLLIQFQNNGVVDDSQLPKDRFSAERLKGVDSTLKIQPAKLEDSAVYLCASSFPGHDLRGYTFGSGTRLTVV.

This clonotype was seen at least ten times. The rearrangement links TRBV2 to TRBJ2-7, with 7 bases that match TRBD1. V trimming: 6 bases; J trimming: 5 bases; junction bases outside the gene matches: 7. In germline, CDR1 is SNHLY, CDR2 FYNNEI. This CDR3 is 13 amino acids long. In nucleotides, the CDR3 is TGTGCCAGCAGACGGGGACAGTTCGACGAGCAGTACTTC. Amino acid sequence: CASRRGQFDEQYF.

In its sample, this clonotype was seen once. This chain joins TRBV24-1 and TRBJ2-1, with unresolved D. V lost 3 bases and J lost 10, with 9 bases in between. CDR3 length equals 12 residues. Germline V gene lookup returns CDR1 KGHDR and CDR2 SFDVKD. CDR3 bases: TGTGCCACCAGTGATGAAAACCGAGAGCAGTTCTTC. It yields the protein CATSDENREQFF.

In this sample, this clonotype turned up many times. The chain couples TRBV29-1 to TRBJ2-1; D gene unclear. V lost 4 bases and J lost 10, with 14 bases in between. Germline V gene sequence: CDR1 SQVTM, CDR2 ANQGSEA. The CDR3 has 12 amino acids. The CDR3 region has the DNA TGCAGCGTTGCGGCCGCCAACGGGGAGCAGTTCTTC. It yields the protein CSVAAANGEQFF.

The V gene is TRBV7-9, the J gene TRBJ2-5, with D possibly matching TRBD2 (6 bases). Germline CDR1 SEHNR, CDR2 FQNEAQ (reference sequence). Deletions cut 3 bases from V and 5 bases from J, with 13 bases between. The length of the CDR3 is 14 residues. The CDR3 region is CASSFGGGSETQYF. In DNA, the CDR3 is TGTGCCAGCAGCTTCGGGGGAGGTTCGGAGACCCAGTACTTC.